What follows are 32 T cell receptor beta chains derived from one specimen sequenced in a study of blood T cell repertoires in COVID-19 (dated by TCRdb to the early 2020s). The library came from the immunoSEQ multiplex PCR assay. TCRdb took this table from immuneACCESS and kept in-frame rearrangements with V and J called. Such tables lack part of the clones; where checked against another copy, unresolved V genes explain under half of the gap, and the rest is unexplained. For this sample there are some 150,000 clones; about 90% appear just once. Around 10% of the sample belongs to the ten largest clones. The sequenced material came from peripheral blood. These receptor sequences come from a woman aged 80 or over with acute or convalescent COVID-19.

The chain couples TRBV27 to TRBJ1-5; D is ambiguous. Germline CDR1 is MNHEY and CDR2 is SMNVEV (reference sequence). There are 13 residues in the CDR3. V gave up 5 bases and J gave up 11 bases, with 16 bases separating them. The CDR3 spells CASSTRSGEAQHF. The CDR3 DNA is TGTGCCAGCAGTACCCGGTCCGGGGAAGCCCAGCATTTT.

This chain uses TRBV28 with TRBJ1-3; the match to TRBD1 covers 7 bases. V gave up 7 bases and J gave up 0 bases; unmatched junction bases: 9. The germline V gene encodes CDR1 MDHEN and CDR2 SYDVKM. This CDR3 spans 16 amino acids. The CDR3 reads CASNLSGQHSGNTIYF. The DNA of the CDR3 is TGTGCCAGCAATCTATCGGGACAGCACTCTGGAAACACCATATATTTT.

The J gene is TRBJ1-5, the V gene TRBV5-1; tentative D call: TRBD1 (6 bases). The germline CDR1 and CDR2 sequences are SGHRS and YFSETQ. Trimming removed 4 bases from V and 0 bases from J, with 14 bases in between. This CDR3 has 16 amino acids. The CDR3 coding sequence is TGCGCCAGCAGCCCGATGCCAGGGGTTAGCAATCAGCCCCAGCATTTT. Its protein is CASSPMPGVSNQPQHF.

In this sample, this clone turned up a few times. The rearrangement links TRBV7-2 to TRBJ2-7, with D possibly being TRBD1 (5 bases). The CDR3 loop spans 13 amino acids. Trimming shortened V by 5 bases and J by 6 bases, and 14 bases separated the two germline ends. Germline-derived CDR1 and CDR2 are SGHTA and FQGNSA. The CDR3 sequence is CASSPLQGSEQYF. The CDR3 bases are TGTGCCAGCAGCCCACTCCAGGGTTCCGAGCAGTACTTC.

The chain is built from TRBV9 and TRBJ2-3; perhaps TRBD2 as D (6 bases). V was clipped by 0 bases and J by 9 bases, with 17 bases between them. CDR1 SGDLS and CDR2 YYNGEE come from the germline V gene. CDR3 length equals 15 residues. Here the CDR3 reads CASSVVASDRGTQYF. CDR3 sequence (DNA): TGTGCCAGCAGCGTAGTCGCTAGCGATCGAGGGACGCAGTATTTT.

The chain uses TRBV9 and TRBJ2-2; a possible D gene is TRBD1 (5 bases). Trimming pared 4 bases from V and 4 bases from J, leaving 8 bases between. From germline, CDR1 is SGDLS and CDR2 YYNGEE. This CDR3 spans 13 amino acids. The CDR3: CASSRDSTGELFF. The CDR3 DNA sequence: TGTGCCAGCAGCCGTGACAGCACCGGGGAGCTGTTTTTT.

The chain joins TRBV14 to TRBJ2-5; 12 bases match TRBD2. This CDR3 has 18 residues. CDR1 and CDR2 from the germline V gene are SGHDN and FVKESK. Trimming cost V 4 bases and J 4 bases; bases outside gene matches: 13. CDR3 sequence: CASSPTPSGTSGLETQYF. Written as DNA, the CDR3 is TGTGCCAGCAGCCCTACCCCTTCCGGGACTAGCGGGTTAGAGACCCAGTACTTC.

This clone was seen once. The chain couples TRBV9 to TRBJ2-4; TRBD1 might be the D (6 bases). The germline V gene has CDR1 SGDLS and CDR2 YYNGEE. V was clipped by 3 bases and J by 2 bases, with 12 bases between them. The CDR3 has 15 amino acids. The CDR3 sequence: CASSAGQIPKNIQYF. CDR3 DNA: TGTGCCAGCAGCGCCGGACAGATACCCAAAAACATTCAGTACTTC. Together with reference TRBV9 and TRBJ2-4, the CDR3 gives the full variable domain: DSGVTQTPKHLITATGQRVTLRCSPRSGDLSVYWYQQSLDQGLQFLIQYYNGEERAKGNILERFSAQQFPDLHSELNLSSLELGDSALYFCASSAGQIPKNIQYFGAGTRLSVL.

The chain recombines TRBV5-4 with TRBJ2-2, with D maybe TRBD1 (6 bases). The ends were cut back, 1 base at V and 6 bases at J, with 10 bases in the middle. This CDR3 has 14 residues. The germline V gene encodes CDR1 SGHNT and CDR2 YYREEE (reference sequence). The CDR3 nucleotides are TGTGCCAGCAGCTTGACACAGGGACCCGGGGAGCTGTTTTTT. As protein: CASSLTQGPGELFF.

The chain is built from TRBV5-1 and TRBJ1-3, with D hard to call. The CDR3 totals 15 residues. The V end lost 4 bases, the J end lost 2 bases, and 13 bases lay between the germline ends. Germline V gene sequence: CDR1 SGHRS, CDR2 YFSETQ. The CDR3 coding sequence is TGCGCCAGCAGCGATGGAGCTGCCACTGGAAACACCATATATTTT. This translates into CASSDGAATGNTIYF.

The chain is built from TRBV10-3 and TRBJ1-6; no definite D call. CDR1 and CDR2 from the germline V gene are ENHRY and SYGVKD. The CDR3 length is 13 residues. V was shortened by 6 bases and J by 9 bases, with 12 bases between the two germline ends. CDR3 nucleotide sequence: TGTGCCATCAGGCCTGGAGTGGGTTCACCCCTCCACTTT. Translating gives CAIRPGVGSPLHF.

The chain carries TRBV20-1 and TRBJ1-1, with TRBD1 identical over 8 bases. With 3 bases clipped from V and 2 bases from J, the junction kept 5 bases outside the gene matches. Germline CDR1 is DFQATT and CDR2 is SNEGSKA (reference sequence). This CDR3 region has 14 residues. This CDR3 is CSASDRGFNTEAFF. As DNA, the CDR3 is TGCAGTGCTAGTGACAGGGGATTTAACACTGAAGCTTTCTTT.

V is TRBV12-3 or TRBV12-4 and J is TRBJ1-1; D remains unclear. V was shortened by 5 bases and J by 1 base, with 8 bases between the two germline ends. This CDR3 is 13 amino acids long. CDR3 DNA sequence: TGTGCCAGCAGTACTTTTGGGAACACTGAAGCTTTCTTT. Translation gives CASSTFGNTEAFF.

V and J are TRBV12-5 and TRBJ1-1, with D perhaps TRBD1 (6 bases). There are 14 residues in the CDR3. The germline gives CDR1 LGHNT, CDR2 FRNRAP. V was pared by 10 bases and J by 2 bases, with 17 bases between. The CDR3 nucleotides are TGTGCTACCGCCAGGGGACCGCAAAACACTGAAGCTTTCTTT. Its translation is CATARGPQNTEAFF.

This chain joins TRBV18 and TRBJ2-7, with D perhaps TRBD1 (5 bases). Trimming pared 2 bases from V and 0 bases from J, leaving 11 bases between. The CDR3 extends over 15 amino acids. CDR1 is KGHSH, CDR2 LQKENI, per germline. CDR3 nucleotides: TGTGCCAGCTCACCATCCGGACACCTCTCCTACGAGCAGTACTTC. This encodes CASSPSGHLSYEQYF.

The chain uses TRBV4-1 and TRBJ2-3, with TRBD2 identical over 7 bases. With 4 bases clipped from V and 2 bases from J, the junction kept 9 bases outside the gene matches. CDR1 MGHRA and CDR2 YSYEKL come from the germline V gene. The CDR3 runs 16 residues. CDR3 region: CASSPPGRAYTDTQYF. The CDR3 nucleotides are TGCGCCAGCAGCCCGCCGGGGAGGGCCTACACAGATACGCAGTATTTT.

The chain employs TRBV19 and TRBJ1-5; tentative D call: TRBD1 (5 bases). Trimming took off 3 bases at V and 0 bases at J, with 21 bases between the two ends. Germline V gene sequence: CDR1 LNHDA, CDR2 SQIVND (reference sequence). The CDR3 totals 19 residues. The CDR3 region is CASSISGLPEEYSNQPQHF. As DNA, the CDR3 is TGTGCCAGTAGTATCTCGGGACTCCCAGAAGAATATAGCAATCAGCCCCAGCATTTT.

V usage is TRBV30 and J usage is TRBJ1-5; a possible D gene is TRBD1 (5 bases). Germline values: CDR1 GTSNPN, CDR2 SVGIG (reference sequence). The CDR3 is 16 amino acids. V was cut by 1 base and J by 11 bases, with 24 bases left in between. The CDR3 nucleotides read TGTGCCTGGAGTGAAGGGGCTGCGGCTGCTCGCGGTTCCCAGCATTTT. Encoded protein: CAWSEGAAAARGSQHF.

The chain is built from TRBV9 and TRBJ2-1, with TRBD2 matching over 11 bases. This CDR3 region has 15 residues. Germline values: CDR1 SGDLS, CDR2 YYNGEE. V lost 2 bases and J lost 6; bases outside the gene matches: 4. As DNA, the CDR3 is TGTGCCAGCAGCGTTAGCGGGGGGGCCGTCAATGAGCAGTTCTTC. This translates into CASSVSGGAVNEQFF.

In its sample, this clone was seen once. This chain joins TRBV12-3 or TRBV12-4 and TRBJ2-3; unclear D gene. The ends were cut back, 3 bases at V and 5 bases at J, with 3 bases in the middle. The CDR3 is 11 amino acids. This chain's CDR3 is CASSFVDTQYF. The CDR3 coding sequence is TGTGCCAGCAGTTTCGTAGATACGCAGTATTTT.

The rearrangement links TRBV6-5 to TRBJ1-2; 7 positions agree with TRBD1. The germline CDR1 and CDR2 sequences are MNHEY and SVGAGI. CDR3 size: 15 residues. Trimming cost V 5 bases and J 6 bases; bases outside gene matches: 12. CDR3 region: CASSNRQGIYHGYTF. CDR3 bases: TGTGCCAGCAGTAATAGACAGGGAATTTATCATGGCTACACCTTC.

The V call is TRBV2, the J call TRBJ1-4, with a tentative D call TRBD1 (6 bases). Trimming removed 3 bases from V and 5 bases from J, with 10 bases in between. In germline, CDR1 is SNHLY, CDR2 FYNNEI. The CDR3 is 14 residues long. The CDR3 is CASSDRTVNEKLFF. Here the CDR3 DNA reads TGTGCCAGCAGTGATAGGACAGTAAATGAAAAACTGTTTTTT.

The chain carries TRBV7-9 and TRBJ1-1; the D gene is possibly TRBD1 (5 bases). The CDR3 totals 16 residues. Trimming shortened V by 1 base and J by 7 bases, and 19 bases separated the two germline ends. CDR1 and CDR2 from the germline V gene are SEHNR and FQNEAQ (reference sequence). Here the CDR3 DNA reads TGTGCCAGCAGCTTAGTGGCCGGGGGATCCGTGGGTGAAGCTTTCTTT. Translated, it gives CASSLVAGGSVGEAFF.

This sequence joins TRBV7-6 and TRBJ2-1; the D is unclear. V lost 1 base and J lost 0, with 7 bases in between. Germline CDR1 and CDR2: SGHVS and FNYEAQ. CDR3 length: 15 amino acids. In DNA form, the CDR3 reads TGTGCCAGCAGCTTAGGTCCTAGCTCCTACAATGAGCAGTTCTTC. It is translated as CASSLGPSSYNEQFF. Supplemented by reference TRBV7-6 and TRBJ2-1, the full variable domain reads GAGVSQSPRYKVTKRGQDVALRCDPISGHVSLYWYRQALGQGPEFLTYFNYEAQQDKSGLPNDRFSAERPEGSISTLTIQRTEQRDSAMYRCASSLGPSSYNEQFFGPGTRLTVL.

The V gene is TRBV5-5, the J gene TRBJ1-2; no clear D. From germline, CDR1 is SGHKS and CDR2 YYEKEE (reference sequence). V was pared by 1 base and J by 4 bases, with 8 bases between. The CDR3 covers 13 residues. The CDR3 loop is CASSLLFSYGYTF. As DNA, the CDR3 is TGTGCCAGCAGCTTGTTATTTAGCTATGGCTACACCTTC.

The rearrangement joins TRBV3-1 (or the pseudogene TRBV3-2) to TRBJ1-1, with a tentative D call TRBD1 (6 bases). From germline, CDR1 is LGHDT and CDR2 YNNKEL (reference sequence). V lost 2 bases and J lost 6, with 13 bases in between. This CDR3 has 14 residues. The CDR3 region is CASSQRGGLAEAFF. DNA for the CDR3: TGTGCCAGCAGCCAAAGGGGGGGCCTGGCTGAAGCTTTCTTT.

In this sample, this clone turned up a few times. The CDR3 nucleotides read TGTGCCAGCAGCCTGACAGGGGCAAATTCACCCCTCCACTTT. The encoded protein is CASSLTGANSPLHF. This chain joins TRBV7-9 and TRBJ1-6, with 8 nucleotides matching TRBD1. V lost 5 bases, J lost 7 bases, and 4 bases stayed unmatched. The germline gives CDR1 SEHNR, CDR2 FQNEAQ (reference sequence). The CDR3 contains 14 residues.

In nucleotides, the CDR3 is TGTGCCAGCAGCTTAGAAGCGGGGGGACAGTATTTT. Encoded protein: CASSLEAGGQYF. V usage is TRBV7-9 and J usage is TRBJ2-3, with 9 bases that match TRBD2. This CDR3 contains 12 residues. The junction had 2 bases not matched to a gene; V was cut back by 1 base and J by 12 bases. Germline V CDR1 and CDR2: SEHNR, FQNEAQ (reference sequence).

The V gene is TRBV5-5, the J gene TRBJ1-2; a weak D match, TRBD1 (6 bases). With 6 bases removed from V and 8 bases from J, the gap between germline ends came to 17 bases. The germline V gene has CDR1 SGHKS and CDR2 YYEKEE (reference sequence). The CDR3 is 13 amino acids. This CDR3 reads CASNQQGSLGYTF. The CDR3 bases are TGTGCCAGCAACCAACAGGGAAGCCTGGGCTACACCTTC.

As DNA, the CDR3 is TGTGCCAGTAGTTTCGACAGCAACTATGGCTACACCTTC. Residues: CASSFDSNYGYTF. J is TRBJ1-2 and V is TRBV19; weak D call: TRBD1 (5 bases). V shed 5 bases and J shed 2 bases, with 9 bases lying between them. CDR3 length: 13 amino acids. The germline V gene encodes CDR1 LNHDA and CDR2 SQIVND (reference sequence).

The DNA for the CDR3 is TGCGCCAGCAGTGAGTTTTACAGGGGAGCCACTGAAGCTTTCTTT. Its translation is CASSEFYRGATEAFF. The gene calls are TRBV10-2 and TRBJ1-1; TRBD1 matches at 7 bases. J gave up 4 bases and V 1 base, and 6 bases lay outside the gene matches. Germline CDR1 is WSHSY and CDR2 is SAAADI. This CDR3 is 15 amino acids long.

The chain is built from TRBV19 and TRBJ1-5; unclear D gene. This CDR3 spans 14 amino acids. Germline V gene data show CDR1 as LNHDA and CDR2 as SQIVND (reference sequence). The ends were cut back, 10 bases at V and 5 bases at J, with 18 bases in the middle. CDR3 nucleotides: TGTGCCACCGCCGTCCGGGGTAAGGATCAGCCCCAGCATTTT. Translating gives CATAVRGKDQPQHF.